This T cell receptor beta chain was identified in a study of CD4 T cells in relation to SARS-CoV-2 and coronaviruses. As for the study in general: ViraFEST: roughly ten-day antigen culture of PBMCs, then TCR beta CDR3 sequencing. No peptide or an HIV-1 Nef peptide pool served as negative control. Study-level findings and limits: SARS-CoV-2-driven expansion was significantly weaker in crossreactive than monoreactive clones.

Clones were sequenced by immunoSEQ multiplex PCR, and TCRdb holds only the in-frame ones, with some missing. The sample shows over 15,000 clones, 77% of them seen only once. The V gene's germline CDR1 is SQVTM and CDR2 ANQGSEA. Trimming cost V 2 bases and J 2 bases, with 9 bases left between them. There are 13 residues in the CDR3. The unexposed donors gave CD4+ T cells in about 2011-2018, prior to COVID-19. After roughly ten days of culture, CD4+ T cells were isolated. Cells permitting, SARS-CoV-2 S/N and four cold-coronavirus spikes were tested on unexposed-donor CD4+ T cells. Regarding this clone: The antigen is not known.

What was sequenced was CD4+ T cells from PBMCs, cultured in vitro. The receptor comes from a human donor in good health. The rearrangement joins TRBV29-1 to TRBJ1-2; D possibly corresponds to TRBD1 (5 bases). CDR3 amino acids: CSVERTPNYGYTF. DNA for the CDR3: TGCAGCGTTGAACGGACACCGAACTATGGCTACACCTTC.